This entry concerns a single T cell receptor beta chain. The antigen is undetermined. This entry comes from a study of CD8 T cells in ankylosing spondylitis. The CDR3 length is 13 residues. V shed 8 bases and J 4 bases; nucleotides not matched to a gene: 6. The germline V gene encodes CDR1 ENHRY and CDR2 SYGVKD. Using quantitative 5'-RACE with molecular barcodes, the authors made TCR beta libraries. TCRdb passed the 5' RACE reads through MiXCR, listing each CDR3 protein once. The sample lists about 800,000 distinct CDR3 sequences, approximately 12% occurring once. Findings and limits, study-wide: In ankylosing spondylitis blood, a motif of about 8 highly homologous TCR beta variants appeared characteristic. CD8+ disease-linked clones were present at relatively low frequencies in blood.

The sequenced sample consisted of blood, either unsorted or a sorted T cell fraction (not recorded which). This chain links TRBV10-3 with TRBJ2-5, with 8 bases aligning to TRBD2. This receptor was identified in a male donor with ankylosing spondylitis. CDR3: CAIAGGAGETQYF. CDR3 in DNA: TGTGCCATCGCCGGGGGGGCGGGAGAGACCCAGTACTTC.